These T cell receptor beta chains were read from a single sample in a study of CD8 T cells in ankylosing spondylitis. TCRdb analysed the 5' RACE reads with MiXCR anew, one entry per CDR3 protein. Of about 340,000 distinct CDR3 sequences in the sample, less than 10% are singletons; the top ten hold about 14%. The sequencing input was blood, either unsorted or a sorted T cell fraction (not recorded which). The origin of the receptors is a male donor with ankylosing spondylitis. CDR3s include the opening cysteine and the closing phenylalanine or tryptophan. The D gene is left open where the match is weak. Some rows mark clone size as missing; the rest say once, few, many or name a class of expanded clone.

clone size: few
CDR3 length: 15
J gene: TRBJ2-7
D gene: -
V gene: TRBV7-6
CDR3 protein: CASSLGGGGDHEQYF
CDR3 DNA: TGTGCCAGCAGCTTAGGAGGGGGGGGGGACCACGAGCAGTACTTC

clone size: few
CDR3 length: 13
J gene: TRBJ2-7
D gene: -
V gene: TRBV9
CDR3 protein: CASSVENPYEQYF
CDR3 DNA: TGTGCCAGCAGCGTAGAAAACCCCTACGAGCAGTACTTC

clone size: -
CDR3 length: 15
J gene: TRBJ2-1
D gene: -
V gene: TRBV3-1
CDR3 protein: CASSQSGQSYNEQFF
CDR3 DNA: TGTGCCAGCAGCCAGAGCGGTCAATCCTACAATGAGCAGTTCTTC

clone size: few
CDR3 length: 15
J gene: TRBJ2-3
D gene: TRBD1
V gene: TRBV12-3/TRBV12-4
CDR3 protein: CASRGGQDYTDTQYF
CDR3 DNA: TGTGCCAGCAGGGGGGGACAGGACTACACAGATACGCAGTATTTT

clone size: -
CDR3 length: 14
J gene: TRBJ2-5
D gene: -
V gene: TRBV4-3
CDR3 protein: CASSQAPGPETQYF
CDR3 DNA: TGCGCCAGCAGCCAAGCGCCGGGACCCGAGACCCAGTACTTC

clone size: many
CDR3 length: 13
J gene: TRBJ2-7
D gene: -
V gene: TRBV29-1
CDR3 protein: CSAAPGTIYEQYF
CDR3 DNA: TGCAGCGCCGCCCCCGGGACCATCTACGAGCAGTACTTC

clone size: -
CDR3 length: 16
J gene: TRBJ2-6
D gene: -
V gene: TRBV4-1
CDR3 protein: CASSRKAESGANVLTF
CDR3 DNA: TGCGCCAGCAGCCGAAAGGCGGAATCTGGGGCCAACGTCCTGACTTTC

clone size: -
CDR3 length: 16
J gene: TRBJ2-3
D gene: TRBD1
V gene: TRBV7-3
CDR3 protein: CASSSRDSWNTDTQYF
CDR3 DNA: TGTGCCAGCAGCTCCCGGGACAGCTGGAACACAGATACGCAGTATTTT

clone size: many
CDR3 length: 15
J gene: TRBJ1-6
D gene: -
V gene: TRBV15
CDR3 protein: CATSRDLGYNSPLHF
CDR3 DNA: TGTGCCACCAGCAGAGATCTGGGGTATAATTCACCCCTCCACTTT

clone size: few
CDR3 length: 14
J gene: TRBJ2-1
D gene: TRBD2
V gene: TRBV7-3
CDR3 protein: CASSTSGRANEQFF
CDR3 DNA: TGTGCCAGCAGCACTAGCGGGAGGGCCAATGAGCAGTTCTTC

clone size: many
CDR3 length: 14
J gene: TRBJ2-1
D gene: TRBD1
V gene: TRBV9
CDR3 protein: CASSVDPQGDEQFF
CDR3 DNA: TGTGCCAGCAGCGTAGACCCACAGGGGGATGAGCAGTTCTTC

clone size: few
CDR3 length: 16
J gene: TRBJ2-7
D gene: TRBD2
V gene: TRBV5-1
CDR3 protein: CASSPRTSSVSYEQYF
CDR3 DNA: TGCGCCAGCAGCCCACGGACTAGCTCTGTCTCCTACGAGCAGTACTTC